A single sample is the source of the 4 T cell receptor beta chains below, sequenced in a study of beta chain features in type 1 diabetes. Expressed TCRB transcripts were sequenced, since all the RNA that had been isolated was reverse transcribed. Repertoires were generated with immunoSEQ multiplex PCR, while TCRdb's copy carries only in-frame clones and drops some. This table holds approximately 250,000 clones, over 8.5% found once. Sequenced sample: naive CD4+ T cells from blood. Receptors were obtained from a young woman in good health.

The V and J genes are TRBV7-2 and TRBJ2-3, with 14 bases that match TRBD2. The CDR3 covers 17 residues. Germline V gives CDR1 SGHTA, CDR2 FQGNSA. Trimming cost V 5 bases and J 2 bases; bases outside gene matches: 6. The CDR3 here is CASSLRTSGRFTDTQYF. The CDR3 DNA reads as TGTGCCAGCAGCCTCCGGACTAGCGGGAGGTTCACAGATACGCAGTATTTT. Filled out from reference TRBV7-2 and TRBJ2-3, the complete variable domain reads GAGVSQSPSNKVTEKGKDVELRCDPISGHTALYWYRQSLGQGLEFLIYFQGNSAPDKSGLPSDRFSAERTGGSVSTLTIQRTQQEDSAVYLCASSLRTSGRFTDTQYFGPGTRLTVL.

A few counts support this clone. The rearrangement links TRBV6-5 to TRBJ1-2, with D unresolved. The CDR3 consists of 14 residues. Germline-derived CDR1 and CDR2 are MNHEY and SVGAGI. V dropped 7 bases and J dropped 4 bases, with 16 bases sitting between them. The CDR3 loop reads CASTSGNGLYGYTF. The CDR3 nucleotides are TGTGCCAGCACCAGCGGGAATGGTCTCTATGGCTACACCTTC.

The chain is built from TRBV18 and TRBJ1-5; 9 bases are shared with TRBD1. Germline V lookup: CDR1 KGHSH, CDR2 LQKENI. The CDR3 consists of 15 residues. V lost 2 bases and J lost 7; bases outside the gene matches: 6. This chain's CDR3 is CASSPTTGGGQPQHF. For the CDR3, the DNA is TGTGCCAGCTCACCAACGACAGGGGGAGGACAGCCCCAGCATTTT.

The gene calls are TRBV5-1 and TRBJ2-7; 15 bases agree with TRBD2. J lost 6 bases, V lost 4 bases, and 2 bases had no gene match. The CDR3 sequence is 14 residues long. Germline V gene data show CDR1 as SGHRS and CDR2 as YFSETQ. CDR3: CASSPGLAGGEQYF. The CDR3 nucleotides read TGCGCCAGCAGCCCGGGACTAGCGGGAGGCGAGCAGTACTTC.